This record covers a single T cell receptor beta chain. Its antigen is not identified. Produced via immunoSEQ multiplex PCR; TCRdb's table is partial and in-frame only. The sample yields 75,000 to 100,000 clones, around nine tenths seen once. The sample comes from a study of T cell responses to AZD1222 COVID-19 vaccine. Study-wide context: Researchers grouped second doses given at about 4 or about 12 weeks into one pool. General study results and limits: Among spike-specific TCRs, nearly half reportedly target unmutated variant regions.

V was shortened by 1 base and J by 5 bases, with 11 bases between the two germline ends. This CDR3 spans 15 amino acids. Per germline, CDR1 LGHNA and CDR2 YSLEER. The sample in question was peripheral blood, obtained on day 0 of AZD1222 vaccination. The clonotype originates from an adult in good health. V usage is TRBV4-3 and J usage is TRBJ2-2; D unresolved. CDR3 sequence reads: CASSQVLPRTGELFF. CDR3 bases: TGCGCCAGCAGCCAAGTACTACCCAGGACCGGGGAGCTGTTTTTT.